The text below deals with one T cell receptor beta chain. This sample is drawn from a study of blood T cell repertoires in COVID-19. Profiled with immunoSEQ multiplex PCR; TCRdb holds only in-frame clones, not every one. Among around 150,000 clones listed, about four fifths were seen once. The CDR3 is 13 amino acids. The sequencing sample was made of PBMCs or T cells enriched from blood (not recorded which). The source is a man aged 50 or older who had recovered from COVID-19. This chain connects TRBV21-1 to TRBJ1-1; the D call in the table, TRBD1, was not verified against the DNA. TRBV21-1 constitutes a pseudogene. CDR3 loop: CASSLTVNTEAFF. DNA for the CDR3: TGTGCCAGCAGCCTGACAGTGAACACTGAAGCTTTCTTT.